A selection of T cell receptor beta chains follows, all from one sample in a study of cytomegalovirus exposure and HLA in healthy donors. Assay: immunoSEQ multiplex PCR; the TCRdb copy retains only in-frame clones and omits some. The table has about 92,000 clones, roughly 81% seen once. The specimen was PBMCs. The origin of the receptors is a young woman in good health and CMV-seropositive. The CDR3 runs from the conserved cysteine through the conserved F or W. Each record gives: J gene, V gene, clone size, D gene, CDR3 protein, CDR3 DNA. D genes are given only for firm matches. Clone size is given for some rows only: seen once, a few or many times, or a class if the clone is expanded.

>TRBJ1-5|TRBV2|-|TRBD1
CASTSTGVDWNQPQHF
TGTGCCAGCACGTCGACAGGGGTTGACTGGAATCAGCCCCAGCATTTT
>TRBJ1-6|TRBV4-2|-|TRBD1
CASSQAETGTEYNSPLHF
TGTGCCAGCAGCCAAGCGGAGACCGGGACAGAGTATAATTCACCCCTCCACTTT
>TRBJ2-1|TRBV7-8|-|-
CASSYIWRGSNNEQFF
TGTGCCAGCAGCTACATCTGGAGAGGGAGTAACAATGAGCAGTTCTTC
>TRBJ1-5|TRBV27|-|-
CASRVQGSNQPQHF
TGTGCCAGCAGGGTACAGGGTAGCAATCAGCCCCAGCATTTT
>TRBJ2-3|TRBV7-6|once|TRBD2
CASSLGAGGTDTQYF
TGTGCCAGCAGCTTAGGGGCGGGAGGGACAGATACGCAGTATTTT
>TRBJ1-1|TRBV28|-|TRBD1
CASRTYNRGTEAFF
TGTGCCAGCAGAACCTACAACAGGGGTACTGAAGCTTTCTTT
>TRBJ1-1|TRBV19|-|-
CASMDTILIGAFF
TGTGCCAGTATGGACACAATCCTAATTGGAGCTTTCTTT
>TRBJ1-6|TRBV25-1|few|TRBD1
CASSEQVSGGSPLHF
TGTGCCAGCAGTGAACAGGTTTCAGGGGGTTCACCCCTCCACTTT
>TRBJ2-1|TRBV7-8|-|TRBD2
CASSSGTSGNHNEQFF
TGTGCCAGCAGCTCGGGGACTAGCGGGAACCACAATGAGCAGTTCTTC
>TRBJ1-6|TRBV9|-|-
CASSVEEWRENSPLHF
TGTGCCAGCAGCGTAGAGGAGTGGAGGGAAAATTCACCCCTCCACTTT
>TRBJ1-6|TRBV2|-|TRBD1
CASTGRTGGASPLHF
TGTGCCAGCACGGGGCGGACAGGGGGCGCTTCACCCCTCCACTTT
>TRBJ1-5|TRBV15|-|-
CATSSGRTYSNQPQHF
TGTGCCACCAGCAGCGGACGGACTTATAGCAATCAGCCCCAGCATTTT
>TRBJ2-1|TRBV18|-|TRBD2
CASSPRTSGTLYNEQFF
TGTGCCAGCTCACCTCGGACTAGCGGGACCCTTTACAATGAGCAGTTCTTC
>TRBJ2-3|TRBV7-9|-|TRBD2
CASRPSGRDTQYF
TGTGCCAGCCGTCCTAGCGGGAGGGATACGCAGTATTTT
>TRBJ2-5|TRBV4-2|-|TRBD1
CASRGGDSKETQYF
TGTGCCAGCAGGGGTGGGGACAGTAAAGAGACCCAGTACTTC
>TRBJ2-1|TRBV28|-|TRBD2
CASTIAGEYNEQFF
TGTGCCAGCACTATAGCGGGAGAGTACAATGAGCAGTTCTTC
>TRBJ1-2|TRBV25-1|-|-
CASSELGRGIYGYTF
TGTGCCAGCAGTGAATTGGGCAGGGGAATCTATGGCTACACCTTC
>TRBJ2-1|TRBV5-1|-|-
CASRIQGEGLNEQFF
TGCGCCAGCAGGATACAGGGTGAAGGCCTCAATGAGCAGTTCTTC
>TRBJ2-7|TRBV5-1|-|TRBD1
CASSADRGMGYEQYF
TGCGCCAGCAGCGCCGACAGGGGAATGGGCTACGAGCAGTACTTC
>TRBJ1-6|TRBV7-9|-|-
CASSNGVEGSPLHF
TGTGCCAGCAGCAACGGGGTAGAAGGTTCACCCCTCCACTTT
>TRBJ1-2|TRBV29-1|once|TRBD1
CSGVGQEVLCFYGYTF
TGCAGCGGTGTGGGACAGGAGGTCCTCTGTTTCTATGGCTACACCTTC
>TRBJ2-1|TRBV27|few|-
CASSTQVGSMYNEQFF
TGTGCCAGCAGTACCCAGGTAGGGAGTATGTACAATGAGCAGTTCTTC
>TRBJ1-2|TRBV7-2|-|TRBD1
CASSPRQGSGYTF
TGTGCCAGCAGCCCAAGACAGGGTTCTGGCTACACCTTC
>TRBJ2-2|TRBV25-1|few|TRBD1
CASSNPAETGDGELFF
TGTGCCAGCAGTAACCCAGCGGAGACAGGGGACGGGGAGCTGTTTTTT
>TRBJ2-2|TRBV25-1|-|TRBD2
CASSAGLAANTGELFF
TGTGCCAGCAGTGCAGGACTAGCGGCGAACACCGGGGAGCTGTTTTTT
>TRBJ2-3|TRBV5-1|-|-
CASSIDKPSTDTQYF
TGCGCCAGCAGCATAGACAAACCTAGCACAGATACGCAGTATTTT
>TRBJ2-5|TRBV18|-|TRBD2
CASSRGASGGSETQYF
TGTGCCAGCTCACGGGGAGCTAGCGGGGGTTCGGAGACCCAGTACTTC
>TRBJ2-3|TRBV7-9|-|-
CASSLGAKGDTQYF
TGTGCCAGCAGCTTGGGGGCCAAGGGAGATACGCAGTATTTT
>TRBJ2-7|TRBV27|once|-
CASSLSRGGYEQYF
TGTGCCAGCAGTTTATCGAGAGGGGGCTACGAGCAGTACTTC
>TRBJ2-1|TRBV5-1|-|-
CASSLSGNEQFF
TGCGCCAGCAGCTTGTCGGGGAATGAGCAGTTCTTC
>TRBJ1-4|TRBV12-5|few|-
CASGLVVRLPVGELFF
TGTGCTAGTGGTTTGGTTGTTCGTCTCCCAGTGGGAGAACTGTTTTTT
>TRBJ2-5|TRBV5-1|-|-
CASSLVGGETQYF
TGCGCCAGCAGCTTGGTCGGGGGAGAGACCCAGTACTTC
>TRBJ1-1|TRBV5-1|few|-
CASKQERNTEAFF
TGCGCCAGCAAGCAGGAACGGAACACTGAAGCTTTCTTT
>TRBJ1-2|TRBV7-2|-|TRBD1
CASIRDRGRGYTF
TGTGCCAGCATTCGGGACAGGGGGCGCGGCTACACCTTC
>TRBJ2-7|TRBV5-6|-|-
CASSSMDGDEQYF
TGTGCCAGCAGCTCGATGGACGGGGACGAGCAGTACTTC
>TRBJ2-3|TRBV4-1|once|TRBD2
CASSHPPAGVPSTDTQYF
TGCGCCAGCAGCCACCCCCCGGCGGGAGTCCCCAGCACAGATACGCAGTATTTT
>TRBJ1-4|TRBV4-1|-|-
CASSQIIGERLFF
TGCGCCAGCAGCCAAATCATAGGGGAAAGGCTGTTTTTT
>TRBJ1-2|TRBV7-3|-|TRBD1
CASSLNQGQGYGYTF
TGTGCCAGCAGCTTAAACCAGGGACAGGGATATGGCTACACCTTC
>TRBJ2-1|TRBV2|-|-
CASRDLGGEQFF
TGTGCCAGCAGGGACTTGGGCGGTGAGCAGTTCTTC
>TRBJ2-7|TRBV6-6|-|-
CASSYSPSSSYEQYF
TGTGCCAGCAGTTACTCCCCTTCCAGCTCCTACGAGCAGTACTTC
>TRBJ1-6|TRBV6-1|-|-
CASSEEGRGESPLHF
TGTGCCAGCAGTGAAGAAGGCAGGGGAGAGTCACCCCTCCACTTT
>TRBJ1-3|TRBV4-1|few|-
CASSQLRAGSYGNTIYF
TGCGCCAGCAGCCAGCTCAGGGCCGGGTCTTATGGAAACACCATATATTTT
>TRBJ1-1|TRBV5-5|-|-
CASSLADITEAFF
TGTGCCAGCAGCTTGGCAGATATCACTGAAGCTTTCTTT
>TRBJ2-5|TRBV13|once|-
CASSLRAEEETQYF
TGTGCCAGCAGCTTACGGGCGGAGGAAGAGACCCAGTACTTC
>TRBJ2-1|TRBV6-1|-|-
CASSNIAYEFF
TGTGCCAGCAGTAATATAGCTTACGAGTTCTTC
>TRBJ1-2|TRBV2|-|TRBD1
CASTPTGGDDYGYTF
TGTGCCAGCACTCCAACAGGGGGCGATGACTATGGCTACACCTTC
>TRBJ2-1|TRBV27|-|-
CASSSPGTSSYNEQFF
TGTGCCAGCAGCTCCCCCGGGACTTCCTCCTACAATGAGCAGTTCTTC
>TRBJ1-1|TRBV13|-|TRBD1
CASSSHSDRGLGTEAFF
TGTGCCAGCAGCTCCCACTCGGACAGGGGGCTCGGCACTGAAGCTTTCTTT
>TRBJ2-1|TRBV7-6|-|TRBD2
CDSSLETGTSSYNEQFF
TGTGACAGCAGCTTAGAAACCGGGACTAGCTCCTACAATGAGCAGTTCTTC
>TRBJ2-1|TRBV25-1|-|-
CASLAQNTSSYNEQFF
TGTGCCAGCCTCGCCCAAAACACAAGCTCCTACAATGAGCAGTTCTTC
>TRBJ2-2|TRBV7-3|-|TRBD2
CASSLMTSGSRELFF
TGTGCCAGCAGCTTAATGACTAGCGGGAGTAGGGAGCTGTTTTTT
>TRBJ1-1|TRBV7-7|-|-
CASSFSVGSRAFF
TGTGCTAGCAGCTTCTCCGTTGGCTCGAGGGCTTTCTTT
>TRBJ1-5|TRBV4-1|few|-
CASSPRPGQPQHF
TGCGCCAGCAGCCCCCGTCCGGGACAGCCCCAGCATTTT
>TRBJ2-1|TRBV6-5|-|TRBD2
CASSYGGGSYNEQFF
TGTGCCAGCAGTTACGGCGGGGGCTCCTACAATGAGCAGTTCTTC
>TRBJ2-1|TRBV2|-|TRBD1
CASREGGQGHNNEQFF
TGTGCCAGCAGGGAGGGGGGACAGGGGCACAACAATGAGCAGTTCTTC
>TRBJ2-3|TRBV19|-|TRBD2
CASTDVAGGPVDTQYF
TGTGCCAGTACCGATGTAGCGGGAGGGCCAGTAGATACGCAGTATTTT
>TRBJ2-7|TRBV5-6|-|-
CASSAEVDYEQYF
TGTGCCAGCAGCGCCGAGGTTGACTACGAGCAGTACTTC
>TRBJ2-3|TRBV19|-|-
CASSIRDTQYF
TGTGCCAGTAGTATTCGAGATACGCAGTATTTT
>TRBJ1-2|TRBV14|-|-
CASSQSSYGYTF
TGTGCCAGCAGCCAGAGTAGCTATGGCTACACCTTC
>TRBJ2-7|TRBV2|once|TRBD1
CASSPGTGYYEQYF
TGTGCCAGCAGTCCCGGGACAGGGTACTACGAGCAGTACTTC